This T cell receptor beta chain stems from a study of blood T cell repertoires in COVID-19. Looking at the study overall: Samples taken during acute and convalescent COVID-19 were collected in the United States, Italy and Spain. T cells, B-cell-depleted T cells, or PBMCs provided the cDNA or gDNA that served as material.

Authors' methods: Amplifying reference gene primers gave estimates of nucleated cell counts. Clones were read by immunoSEQ multiplex PCR, and TCRdb kept only the in-frame ones, dropping some. V, J and clone size derive from that table, while D and trimming were established from the DNA sequence. The sample consists of about 120,000 clones, roughly 80% of them appearing once. This clone was counted once. The ends were cut back, 4 bases at V and 4 bases at J, with 10 bases in the middle. CDR1 is MDHEN, CDR2 SYDVKM, per germline. This CDR3 has 13 amino acids. The chain has TRBV28 and TRBJ1-2; maybe TRBD1 (6 bases). This TCR came from a man in his fifties with acute or convalescent COVID-19. The sequenced material came from peripheral blood. The CDR3 reads CASSSGDVYGYTF. The CDR3 nucleotides read TGTGCCAGCAGTTCAGGGGACGTCTATGGCTACACCTTC.